Sequencing of this TCR beta chain was carried out in a study of vaccination and CD4 T cells after COVID-19. Of note for this clonotype: No antigen is known for it.

Oncomine TCR Beta short-read sequencing was applied to DNA from cultured CD4+ T cells. One entry per CDR3 protein results from TCRdb running MiXCR on the PCR reads. The sample lists 25,000 or so distinct CDR3 sequences, 45% to 65% seen once, with around 2.7% in the top ten. V lost 0 bases, J lost 5 bases, and 13 bases lay in between. From germline, CDR1 is LGHNA and CDR2 YNFKEQ. CDR3 size: 15 residues. The sample's treatment: roughly 10-day PBMC culture with coronavirus spike peptide pools or control peptides (ViraFEST assay). Material: CD4+ T cells from blood, cultured in vitro. The chain links TRBV4-2 to TRBJ1-2, with D maybe TRBD1 (5 bases). The source of this sequence is a human donor who had recovered from COVID-19. The CDR3 loop reads CASSQDNRKGYGYTF. The CDR3, as DNA: TGTGCCAGCAGCCAAGATAACAGGAAGGGATATGGCTACACCTTC.